The 19 T cell receptor beta chains below all came from one sample that was sequenced in a study of T cells in localized non-small cell lung cancer. The method was immunoSEQ multiplex PCR; TCRdb's version includes in-frame clones alone and lacks a portion of them. Found here are about 25,000 clones, approximately 90% of them singletons; the top ten hold 2.7%. Sequenced here: peripheral blood, sampled before any cancer treatment. The source of these receptors is a woman between 35 and 75 years old with stage I lung adenocarcinoma.

CDR3 in amino acids: CASSFTISGEYEQFF. The CDR3 bases are TGTGCCAGCAGCTTTACGATCTCGGGTGAGTATGAGCAGTTCTTC. The J gene is TRBJ2-1, the V gene TRBV7-2; D ambiguous. The length of the CDR3 is 15 residues. Germline V gives CDR1 SGHTA, CDR2 FQGNSA. V was shortened by 3 bases and J by 8 bases, with 17 bases between the two germline ends.

CDR3 protein: CASSSRTSGTYTDTQYF. DNA for the CDR3: TGTGCCAGTAGTTCCCGGACTAGCGGGACCTACACAGATACGCAGTATTTT. This chain links TRBV19 with TRBJ2-3; 12 nucleotides agree with TRBD2. The germline V gene has CDR1 LNHDA and CDR2 SQIVND (reference sequence). The trim removed 5 bases at V and 2 bases at J, leaving 8 bases unmatched. CDR3 length equals 17 residues.

This clone was observed a handful of times. This chain connects TRBV19 to TRBJ2-5, with unresolved D. Germline CDR1 and CDR2: LNHDA and SQIVND (reference sequence). V was trimmed by 3 bases and J by 1 base, leaving 9 bases between them. The CDR3 length is 14 residues. CDR3 amino acids: CASSMVGSQETQYF. CDR3 coding DNA: TGTGCCAGTAGTATGGTAGGGTCCCAAGAGACCCAGTACTTC.

The sample holds one count of this clone. The chain employs TRBV4-1 and TRBJ2-5; TRBD2 might be the D (5 bases). Looked up from germline, CDR1 is MGHRA and CDR2 is YSYEKL. V was cut by 2 bases and J by 1 base, with 11 bases left in between. The CDR3 is 15 amino acids. The CDR3 DNA is TGCGCCAGCAGCCAATTCCAGCGGCCCCAAGAGACCCAGTACTTC. It translates to CASSQFQRPQETQYF.

The V call is TRBV4-1, the J call TRBJ1-1; 7 positions match TRBD1. The CDR3 sequence is 16 residues long. V trimming: 4 bases; J trimming: 0 bases; junction bases outside the gene matches: 8. Germline CDR1 reads MGHRA; CDR2 reads YSYEKL. As DNA, the CDR3 is TGCGCCAGCAGCCGCCTGGAGGGGGCCGTGAACACTGAAGCTTTCTTT. This translates into CASSRLEGAVNTEAFF.

This clone occurred once. This sequence joins TRBV7-9 and TRBJ2-7; TRBD1 aligns across 7 bases. From germline, CDR1 is SEHNR and CDR2 FQNEAQ (reference sequence). With 5 bases clipped from V and 2 bases from J, the junction kept 6 bases outside the gene matches. The CDR3 has 14 residues. CDR3 protein: CASSPGDSPYEQYF. The CDR3 region has the DNA TGTGCCAGCAGCCCTGGGGACAGTCCCTACGAGCAGTACTTC.

The J gene is TRBJ1-4, the V gene TRBV7-9; the D is unclear. The CDR3 sequence is 13 residues long. Germline V lookup: CDR1 SEHNR, CDR2 FQNEAQ (reference sequence). The germline V and J ends were trimmed by 7 bases and 8 bases, with 14 bases remaining between them. The CDR3: CASTLPNGEKLFF. CDR3 bases: TGTGCCAGCACCCTGCCGAACGGGGAAAAACTGTTTTTT.

CDR3 in DNA: TGCGCCAGCAGCCAACTAGCGGGAGGGAACAATGAGCAGTTCTTC. It translates to CASSQLAGGNNEQFF. This chain uses TRBV4-1 with TRBJ2-1, with TRBD2 matching 12 bases. Trimming at V came to 2 bases and at J to 5 bases, leaving 1 base not matched to a gene. The CDR3 has 15 amino acids. Per germline, CDR1 MGHRA and CDR2 YSYEKL.

The CDR3, as DNA: TGTGCCAGCAGTGAACAGGGGGAGGGCTACGAGCAGTACTTC. This gives the protein CASSEQGEGYEQYF. V gene TRBV2 combines with J gene TRBJ2-7; D possibly matches TRBD1 or TRBD2 (7 bases each). The CDR3 loop spans 14 amino acids. Germline V CDR1 and CDR2: SNHLY, FYNNEI. V was trimmed by 2 bases and J by 3 bases, leaving 11 bases between them.

The rearrangement links TRBV5-1 to TRBJ2-7; tentative D call: TRBD2 (5 bases). The germline V gene has CDR1 SGHRS and CDR2 YFSETQ. The CDR3 contains 17 residues. V lost 0 bases, J lost 6 bases, and 22 bases lay in between. CDR3 coding DNA: TGCGCCAGCAGCTTGGGCAGATTAGGTGGGAGCGGAGCCGAGCAGTACTTC. It specifies CASSLGRLGGSGAEQYF.

This sequence joins TRBV5-1 and TRBJ2-1; no definite D call. Germline V gene lookup returns CDR1 SGHRS and CDR2 YFSETQ. This CDR3 is built from 14 residues. V lost 0 bases, J lost 2 bases, and 6 bases lay in between. In nucleotides, the CDR3 is TGCGCCAGCAGCTTGGACTCCGCCTACAATGAGCAGTTCTTC. Encoded protein: CASSLDSAYNEQFF.

J is TRBJ2-7 and V is TRBV5-1; D not certain. CDR3 length: 13 residues. CDR1 is SGHRS, CDR2 YFSETQ, per germline. Trimming stripped 6 bases from V and 2 bases from J, with 12 bases between. CDR3 bases: TGCGCCAGCACAAGAGACACAGCCTACGAGCAGTACTTC. It translates to CASTRDTAYEQYF.

This clone was counted between two and nine times. Different DNA sequences within this sample yield the same CDR3. The genes are TRBV5-1 and TRBJ2-7; 9 nucleotides line up with TRBD2. Germline CDR1 and CDR2: SGHRS and YFSETQ. V dropped 0 bases and J dropped 2; count of bases not matched to a gene: 3. The CDR3 length is 15 residues. CDR3 nucleotides: TGCGCCAGCAGCTTGGAGTTAGCGGGAGCCTACGAGCAGTACTTC. Protein sequence: CASSLELAGAYEQYF.

V and J are TRBV5-8 and TRBJ2-5, with D unresolved. The CDR3 has 14 amino acids. Germline V lookup: CDR1 SGHTS, CDR2 YDEGEE. Trimming took 4 bases from V and 5 from J, leaving 15 bases between them. Here the CDR3 DNA reads TGTGCCAGCAGCGCAGGTTCAGGTACCGAGACCCAGTACTTC. Translating it yields CASSAGSGTETQYF. Using reference TRBV5-8 and TRBJ2-5 for the parts outside the CDR3, the full variable domain is EAGVTQSPTHLIKTRGQQATLRCSPISGHTSVYWYQQALGLGLQFLLWYDEGEERNRGNFPPRFSGRQFPNYSSELNVNALELEDSALYLCASSAGSGTETQYFGPGTRLLVL.

The chain couples TRBV11-2 to TRBJ2-3, with no clear D. Germline V CDR1 and CDR2: SGHAT, FQNNGV. CDR3 length: 14 amino acids. V lost 4 bases to trimming and J lost 6 bases, with 14 bases between them. The CDR3 region has the DNA TGTGCCAGCAGCTCCTCAAACTCTATTGATACGCAGTATTTT. Its protein product is CASSSSNSIDTQYF.

The chain carries TRBV28 and TRBJ2-7; maybe TRBD1 (6 bases). Trimming removed 8 bases from V and 3 bases from J, with 17 bases in between. Germline CDR1 is MDHEN and CDR2 is SYDVKM. This CDR3 comprises 14 residues. For the CDR3, the DNA is TGTGCCAGCGGTAGGGCAGGGGCTTTCTACGAGCAGTACTTC. Translation: CASGRAGAFYEQYF.

The table lists this clone with a count of one. The same CDR3 is also encoded by other DNA sequences in this sample. The chain combines TRBV30 with TRBJ1-2; tentative D call: TRBD1 (6 bases). The V end was cut by 5 bases, the J end by 6 bases, with 22 bases between. Germline V CDR1 and CDR2: GTSNPN, SVGIG (reference sequence). The CDR3 contains 15 residues. CDR3 sequence: CAWQNKRGGRDGYTF. The DNA for the CDR3 is TGTGCCTGGCAGAACAAAAGGGGGGGGCGAGATGGCTACACCTTC.

The rearrangement links TRBV6-1 to TRBJ1-5; no definite D call. Deletions cut 0 bases from V and 7 bases from J, with 4 bases between. The CDR3 is made up of 12 amino acids. CDR1 is MNHNS and CDR2 is SASEGT in the germline V gene. The CDR3 nucleotides read TGTGCCAGCAGTGAAGCCGGGCAGCCCCAGCATTTT. Translating it yields CASSEAGQPQHF.

CDR3 amino acids: CASSLSGTDTQYF. CDR3 DNA: TGTGCCAGCAGCTTATCCGGCACAGATACGCAGTATTTT. The J gene is TRBJ2-3, the V gene TRBV7-9; D gene ambiguous. Germline lookup yields CDR1 SEHNR and CDR2 FQNEAQ (reference sequence). The CDR3 covers 13 residues. Trimming shortened V by 2 bases and J by 1 base, and 4 bases separated the two germline ends.